This T cell receptor (beta chain) was found in a study of OX40 agonist ivuxolimab in advanced cancers. Looking at the study overall: Enrolled patients in dose escalation had cancers that were hepatocellular carcinoma, melanoma, renal cell or head and neck cancer.

Profiled with immunoSEQ multiplex PCR; TCRdb holds only in-frame clones, not every one. The data contain about 66,000 clones, about 88% of them singletons. Germline V lookup: CDR1 SNHLY, CDR2 FYNNEI. V gave up 4 bases and J gave up 4 bases, with 11 bases separating them. The CDR3 is 14 amino acids. Patients were ruled out by autoimmune disease history or systemic immunosuppression. With baseline, cycle 4 day 1, and cycle 7 day 1 as timepoints, blood was sampled. The gene calls are TRBV2 and TRBJ1-3; no clear D gene. Here the sequenced sample was CD4+ or CD8+ T cells sorted from blood, taken in a trial of the OX40 agonist ivuxolimab. The origin of this receptor is an adult with an advanced solid tumor such as melanoma, head and neck, liver or kidney cancer. In DNA form, the CDR3 reads TGTGCCAGCAGTGGTCGCAGTGGGGGAAACACCATATATTTT. This gives the protein CASSGRSGGNTIYF.